The 20 T cell receptor beta chains given below trace back to one sample, sequenced in a study of CD8 T cells in Susac syndrome. Reverse transcription used roughly 0.5 to 1 ug RNA and random hexamers. TCRdb used MiXCR to reprocess the immunoSEQ multiplex PCR reads, holding one entry per CDR3 protein. Of over 150,000 distinct CDR3 sequences listed, just under 95% are singletons. The sample comprised CD4+ T cells from PBMCs. The receptors shown here come from a human donor with Susac syndrome.

The chain uses TRBV7-8 and TRBJ1-3, with a tentative D call TRBD1 (5 bases). Trimming removed 1 base from V and 2 bases from J, with 9 bases in between. Germline V CDR1 and CDR2: SGHVS, FQNEAQ. The CDR3 covers 15 residues. This chain's CDR3 is CASSLDGRAGNTIYF. For the CDR3, the DNA is TGTGCCAGCAGCTTAGATGGCAGGGCTGGAAACACCATATATTTT.

The rearrangement uses TRBV9 and TRBJ1-6; D remains unclear. The CDR3 totals 12 residues. Germline V gives CDR1 SGDLS, CDR2 YYNGEE. V shed 4 bases and J shed 6 bases, with 5 bases lying between them. In DNA form, the CDR3 reads TGTGCCAGCAGCCCCCGTAATTCACCCCTCCACTTT. It codes for CASSPRNSPLHF.

This chain connects TRBV19 to TRBJ2-3; D is unresolved. With 7 bases removed from V and 2 bases from J, the gap between germline ends came to 13 bases. Germline CDR1 LNHDA, CDR2 SQIVND (reference sequence). CDR3 length: 14 residues. CDR3: CASKPMAATDTQYF. Here the CDR3 DNA reads TGTGCCAGTAAACCCATGGCAGCCACAGATACGCAGTATTTT.

J is TRBJ2-3 and V is TRBV5-1, with 12 positions matching TRBD2. Unmatched junction bases numbered 4, after V lost 4 bases and J lost 4 bases. CDR3 length: 15 amino acids. Germline-derived CDR1 and CDR2 are SGHRS and YFSETQ. The CDR3 is CASSELAGGADTQYF. DNA for the CDR3: TGCGCCAGCAGCGAACTAGCGGGAGGCGCAGATACGCAGTATTTT.

CDR3 residues: CASSLYSGSLSYEQYF. The CDR3 nucleotides are TGTGCCAGCAGTTTATACAGCGGGAGTCTATCCTACGAGCAGTACTTC. This chain links TRBV27 with TRBJ2-7; 8 bases align to TRBD2. CDR3 length equals 16 residues. Germline lookup yields CDR1 MNHEY and CDR2 SMNVEV (reference sequence). V was clipped by 1 base and J by 1 base; unmatched bases: 6.

The rearrangement uses TRBV15 and TRBJ1-2; no definite D call. V lost 0 bases and J 8 bases, leaving 10 bases between the germline ends. The CDR3 totals 13 residues. Germline-derived CDR1 and CDR2 are LNHNV and YYDKDF (reference sequence). CDR3 sequence reads: CATSRDRFQGYTF. Here the CDR3 DNA reads TGTGCCACCAGCAGAGACAGGTTTCAAGGCTACACCTTC. The variable domain in full, with the rest retrieved from reference TRBV15 and TRBJ1-2, is DAMVIQNPRYQVTQFGKPVTLSCSQTLNHNVMYWYQQKSSQAPKLLFHYYDKDFNNEADTPDNFQSRRPNTSFCFLDIRSPGLGDTAMYLCATSRDRFQGYTFGSGTRLTVV.

J is TRBJ2-1 and V is TRBV28; 8 positions match TRBD2. Germline CDR1 MDHEN, CDR2 SYDVKM. V was pared by 7 bases and J by 4 bases, with 3 bases of the junction left unmatched. This CDR3 contains 13 residues. CDR3 loop: CASKTSGYNEQFF. As DNA, the CDR3 is TGTGCCAGCAAAACTAGCGGATACAATGAGCAGTTCTTC.

This clonotype was seen just once. This chain joins TRBV29-1 and TRBJ1-1, with D maybe TRBD1 (6 bases). The CDR3 is made up of 14 amino acids. V was clipped by 3 bases and J by 1 base, with 12 bases between them. Germline V gives CDR1 SQVTM, CDR2 ANQGSEA. The CDR3 sequence: CSVEGGLKNTEAFF. The DNA of the CDR3 is TGCAGCGTTGAGGGGGGGCTCAAGAACACTGAAGCTTTCTTT.

J is TRBJ2-2 and V is TRBV18, with D tentatively TRBD2 (5 bases). Germline V lookup: CDR1 KGHSH, CDR2 LQKENI. The CDR3 sequence is 15 residues long. V was shortened by 3 bases and J by 1 base, with 9 bases between the two germline ends. CDR3 nucleotide sequence: TGTGCCAGCTCACCTTTGGCGGGGAACACCGGGGAGCTGTTTTTT. Its protein product is CASSPLAGNTGELFF.

The chain is built from TRBV30 and TRBJ2-4; 7 positions agree with TRBD2. The germline V gene has CDR1 GTSNPN and CDR2 SVGIG (reference sequence). V was clipped by 2 bases and J by 11 bases; unmatched bases: 12. This CDR3 comprises 14 residues. CDR3 sequence (DNA): TGTGCCTGGAGTCTGTTCGAGGGCGGGAGAGTTCAGTACTTC. It codes for CAWSLFEGGRVQYF.

The genes are TRBV20-1 and TRBJ1-4, with D tentatively TRBD1 (5 bases). In germline, CDR1 is DFQATT, CDR2 SNEGSKA (reference sequence). V was clipped by 0 bases and J by 4 bases, with 12 bases between them. The CDR3 covers 15 residues. The chain's CDR3 is CSARDGARDNEKLFF. In DNA form, the CDR3 reads TGCAGTGCTAGAGATGGTGCCAGGGATAATGAAAAACTGTTTTTT.

The CDR3 DNA reads TGTGCCAGCAGCCCGACAGGGTGGTCCGAGCAGTACTTC. It is translated as CASSPTGWSEQYF. The V and J genes are TRBV11-2 and TRBJ2-7; 7 nucleotides align to TRBD1. The CDR3 length is 13 residues. Germline assignment: CDR1 SGHAT and CDR2 FQNNGV. The ends lost 5 bases at V and 6 bases at J; junction bases unmatched: 7.

This clonotype was detected only once. The chain employs TRBV3-1 and TRBJ2-2, with D unresolved. Germline V gene sequence: CDR1 LGHDT, CDR2 YNNKEL (reference sequence). Trimming removed 3 bases from V and 8 bases from J, with 13 bases in between. This CDR3 contains 14 residues. CDR3 sequence reads: CASSQLVYAGELFF. In DNA form, the CDR3 reads TGTGCCAGCAGCCAGTTGGTTTACGCTGGGGAGCTGTTTTTT.

This chain joins TRBV6-1 and TRBJ2-1, with D possibly matching TRBD1 (6 bases). The V and J ends lost 5 bases and 0 bases respectively, with 14 bases between them. Germline V lookup: CDR1 MNHNS, CDR2 SASEGT. The CDR3 has 16 amino acids. The CDR3 nucleotides are TGTGCCAGCAGTCCAGGGGATTCATCCTCCTACAATGAGCAGTTCTTC. Protein: CASSPGDSSSYNEQFF.

The chain couples TRBV30 to TRBJ1-1; D call uncertain. V dropped 2 bases and J dropped 4 bases, with 20 bases sitting between them. Per germline, CDR1 GTSNPN and CDR2 SVGIG (reference sequence). This CDR3 comprises 16 residues. The CDR3 bases are TGTGCCTGGAGTTTAAGGAGCTTAAGACACCTCACTGAAGCTTTCTTT. Translating gives CAWSLRSLRHLTEAFF.

The table lists this clonotype with a count of one. The chain carries TRBV3-1 and TRBJ2-5; the match to TRBD2 covers 13 bases. This CDR3 is 16 amino acids long. The V and J ends lost 9 bases and 5 bases, in that order; junction bases with no gene match: 12. Germline V gives CDR1 LGHDT, CDR2 YNNKEL (reference sequence). DNA for the CDR3: TGTGCCAGTACGGCCGGGACTAGCGGGATAGGGGAGACCCAGTACTTC. Protein: CASTAGTSGIGETQYF.

The chain carries TRBV20-1 and TRBJ2-1; possible D gene TRBD1, 6 bases. Germline CDR1 is DFQATT and CDR2 is SNEGSKA (reference sequence). The CDR3 runs 14 residues. V lost 0 bases and J 4 bases, leaving 10 bases between the germline ends. Written as DNA, the CDR3 is TGCAGTGCTAGAGAACTACAGGGATACAATGAGCAGTTCTTC. As protein: CSARELQGYNEQFF.

V usage is TRBV28 and J usage is TRBJ2-7; tentative D call: TRBD1 (8 bases). Germline CDR1 is MDHEN and CDR2 is SYDVKM. CDR3 length: 14 residues. V dropped 6 bases and J dropped 5 bases, with 17 bases sitting between them. In DNA form, the CDR3 reads TGTGCCAGCAGGCCTTACAGGGGGGGGAACGAGCAGTACTTC. It specifies CASRPYRGGNEQYF.

The chain has TRBV7-2 and TRBJ1-2; a weak D match, TRBD1 (5 bases). Looked up from germline, CDR1 is SGHTA and CDR2 is FQGNSA. This CDR3 is built from 14 residues. V lost 4 bases, J lost 4 bases, and 13 bases lay in between. Here the CDR3 DNA reads TGTGCCAGCAGCTCTATTGGGGGGACCTATGGCTACACCTTC. Encoded protein: CASSSIGGTYGYTF.

The J gene is TRBJ1-1, the V gene TRBV6-5; the D is unclear. The germline V and J ends were trimmed by 8 bases and 4 bases, with 17 bases remaining between them. CDR1 and CDR2 (germline): MNHEY, SVGAGI. The CDR3 sequence is 14 residues long. The CDR3 sequence: CASYPGGRGTEAFF. CDR3 nucleotides: TGTGCCAGCTACCCCGGAGGCCGGGGCACTGAAGCTTTCTTT.